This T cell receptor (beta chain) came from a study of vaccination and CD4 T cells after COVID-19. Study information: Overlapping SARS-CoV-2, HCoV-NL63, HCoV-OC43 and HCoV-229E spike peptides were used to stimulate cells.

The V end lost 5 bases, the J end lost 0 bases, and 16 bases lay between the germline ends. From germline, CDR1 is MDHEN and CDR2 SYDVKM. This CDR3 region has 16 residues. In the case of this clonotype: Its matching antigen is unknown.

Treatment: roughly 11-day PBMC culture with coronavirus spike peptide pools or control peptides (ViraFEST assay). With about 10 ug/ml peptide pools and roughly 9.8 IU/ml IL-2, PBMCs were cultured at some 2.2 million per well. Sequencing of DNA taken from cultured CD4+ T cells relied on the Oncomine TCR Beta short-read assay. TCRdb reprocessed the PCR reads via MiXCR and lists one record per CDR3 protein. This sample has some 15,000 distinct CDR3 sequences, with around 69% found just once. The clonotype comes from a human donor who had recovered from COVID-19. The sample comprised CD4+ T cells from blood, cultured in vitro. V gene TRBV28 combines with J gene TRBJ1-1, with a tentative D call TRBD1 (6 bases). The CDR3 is CASSHPDRPMNTEAFF. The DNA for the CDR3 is TGTGCCAGCAGTCATCCGGACAGACCCATGAACACTGAAGCTTTCTTT. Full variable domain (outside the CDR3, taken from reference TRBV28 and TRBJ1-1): DVKVTQSSRYLVKRTGEKVFLECVQDMDHENMFWYRQDPGLGLRLIYFSYDVKMKEKGDIPEGYSVSREKKERFSLILESASTNQTSMYLCASSHPDRPMNTEAFFGQGTRLTVV.